What follows are 6 T cell receptor beta chains derived from one specimen sequenced in a study of OX40 agonist ivuxolimab in advanced cancers. The data were produced by immunoSEQ multiplex PCR, yet TCRdb's version contains in-frame clones alone and is incomplete. Of about 54,000 clones listed, approximately 90% are singletons. The starting material was CD4+ or CD8+ T cells sorted from blood, obtained in a trial of the OX40 agonist ivuxolimab. These receptors came from an adult with an advanced solid tumor such as melanoma, head and neck, liver or kidney cancer.

The chain uses TRBV5-6 and TRBJ2-7; D is uncertain. Germline-derived CDR1 and CDR2 are SGHDT and YYEEEE. Deletions cut 0 bases from V and 6 bases from J, with 10 bases between. The length of the CDR3 is 13 residues. The CDR3 region has the DNA TGTGCCAGCAGCTTGGCGGCAGTCCCCGAGCAGTACTTC. It specifies CASSLAAVPEQYF.

The V gene is TRBV7-8, the J gene TRBJ2-1; TRBD2 aligns across 12 bases. The CDR3 is made up of 15 amino acids. CDR1 SGHVS and CDR2 FQNEAQ come from the germline V gene. Germline trimming cut 4 bases from V and 6 bases from J; bases unmatched to any gene: 4. The CDR3 loop reads CASSSLAGGLNEQFF. In nucleotides, the CDR3 is TGTGCCAGCAGCTCCCTAGCGGGAGGGCTCAATGAGCAGTTCTTC. The whole variable domain, remainder taken from reference TRBV7-8 and TRBJ2-1, is GAGVSQSPRYKVAKRGQDVALRCDPISGHVSLFWYQQALGQGPEFLTYFQNEAQLDKSGLPSDRFFAERPEGSVSTLKIQRTQQEDSAVYLCASSSLAGGLNEQFFGPGTRLTVL.

The V gene is TRBV9, the J gene TRBJ2-1, with TRBD2 matching over 12 bases. CDR3 length: 14 amino acids. Germline loops: CDR1 SGDLS, CDR2 YYNGEE. With 3 bases clipped from V and 9 bases from J, the junction kept 4 bases outside the gene matches. The CDR3 is CASSATSGSPEQFF. DNA for the CDR3: TGTGCCAGCAGCGCGACTAGCGGGAGTCCTGAGCAGTTCTTC.

This CDR3 is CASRSTGATEAFF. CDR3 bases: TGTGCCAGCAGATCGACAGGGGCTACTGAAGCTTTCTTT. The genes are TRBV27 and TRBJ1-1; the match to TRBD1 covers 8 bases. The V and J ends lost 6 bases and 5 bases, in that order; junction bases with no gene match: 5. The CDR3 is 13 amino acids. Germline-derived CDR1 and CDR2 are MNHEY and SMNVEV (reference sequence).

This clone has more than one count but fewer than ten. This sequence joins TRBV5-6 and TRBJ1-1, with D maybe TRBD1 (5 bases). The CDR3 length is 14 residues. CDR1 and CDR2 from the germline V gene are SGHDT and YYEEEE. The V end was cut by 1 base, the J end by 4 bases, with 11 bases between. CDR3 amino acids: CASSLLGAGTEAFF. CDR3 DNA: TGTGCCAGCAGCTTGTTAGGGGCCGGCACTGAAGCTTTCTTT.

This clone was detected only a few times. The V gene is TRBV7-6, the J gene TRBJ1-2; TRBD1 might be the D (5 bases). With 7 bases removed from V and 4 bases from J, the gap between germline ends came to 16 bases. CDR1 and CDR2 (germline): SGHVS, FNYEAQ. The CDR3 is made up of 14 amino acids. CDR3 nucleotides: TGTGCCAGCACCGAGGGGTCTAGCGGCTATGGCTACACCTTC. Protein: CASTEGSSGYGYTF.